This TCR beta chain was recorded in a study of control samples from healthy donors and cancer patients. CDR3 length: 14 amino acids. In germline, CDR1 is LGHDT, CDR2 YNNKEL (reference sequence). V lost 1 base to trimming and J lost 4 bases, with 11 bases between them. Assay used: immunoSEQ multiplex PCR; TCRdb lists only in-frame clones, some missing. The repertoire holds some 79,000 clones, with approximately 90% as singletons. The V and J genes are TRBV3-1 (or the pseudogene TRBV3-2) and TRBJ2-7; D possibly uses TRBD1 or TRBD2 (5 bases each). This TCR was sampled from a man aged 45-60 years in good health. Sequencing input: blood. This chain's CDR3 is CASSQGGAGYEQYF. CDR3 DNA sequence: TGTGCCAGCAGCCAAGGAGGGGCTGGATACGAGCAGTACTTC.